The 25 T cell receptor beta chains reported below all come from one sample, sequenced in a study of shared clonotypes between healthy human individuals. This table comes from immunoSEQ multiplex PCR, and its TCRdb copy is limited to in-frame clones, with some not included. In the table there are 2 million to 3 million clones, 93% of which are singletons. The sequencing input was naive CD4+ T cells from PBMCs. The subset is: CD45RA+ positively selected. These receptors all come from a man younger than 30 in good health. Some clones in this sample may be carry-over from other donors' samples.

The table lists this clone with a count of one. This chain joins TRBV5-4 and TRBJ2-1; D might be TRBD1 (6 bases). The V gene lost 1 base and the J gene lost 2 bases, with 10 bases spanning the gap. Germline loops: CDR1 SGHNT, CDR2 YYREEE (reference sequence). CDR3 length: 15 amino acids. CDR3 DNA sequence: TGTGCCAGCAGCTTGACAGGGCTCCCCTACAATGAGCAGTTCTTC. It specifies CASSLTGLPYNEQFF.

The rearrangement links TRBV5-4 to TRBJ2-1; 8 bases are a match to TRBD2. The trim removed 4 bases at V and 6 bases at J, leaving 12 bases unmatched. CDR1 and CDR2 (germline): SGHNT, YYREEE (reference sequence). The CDR3 sequence is 16 residues long. In nucleotides, the CDR3 is TGTGCCAGCAGCATTTCACTAGCGGAAGGGGTCAATGAGCAGTTCTTC. It codes for CASSISLAEGVNEQFF.

This chain joins TRBV6-1 and TRBJ2-1, with D unresolved. In germline, CDR1 is MNHNS, CDR2 SASEGT. This CDR3 has 12 amino acids. V lost 1 base and J 8 bases, leaving 6 bases between the germline ends. This CDR3 is CASSEEGYEQFF. CDR3 coding DNA: TGTGCCAGCAGTGAAGAGGGATATGAGCAGTTCTTC.

The gene calls are TRBV27 and TRBJ2-5; the D gene is possibly TRBD2 (6 bases). CDR1 is MNHEY, CDR2 SMNVEV, per germline (reference sequence). With 0 bases removed from V and 7 bases from J, the gap between germline ends came to 9 bases. This CDR3 region has 13 residues. The CDR3, as DNA: TGTGCCAGCAGTTTATCCCGGGGAGGGACCCAGTACTTC. Amino acids: CASSLSRGGTQYF.

V gene TRBV28 combines with J gene TRBJ2-7; a possible D gene is TRBD2 (6 bases). The length of the CDR3 is 14 residues. V dropped 6 bases and J dropped 6 bases, with 18 bases sitting between them. Germline assignment: CDR1 MDHEN and CDR2 SYDVKM. This chain's CDR3 is CASSSGTSRREQYF. The CDR3 DNA sequence: TGTGCCAGCAGCTCCGGGACTTCGAGGCGCGAGCAGTACTTC.

V is TRBV7-2 and J is TRBJ2-7; D is unclear. CDR1 is SGHTA and CDR2 is FQGNSA in the germline V gene. The CDR3 sequence is 15 residues long. V lost 5 bases and J 3 bases, leaving 17 bases between the germline ends. The CDR3 region has the DNA TGTGCCAGCAGCCAACGTGGTTCCATAATCTACGAGCAGTACTTC. Translation gives CASSQRGSIIYEQYF.

The gene calls are TRBV2 and TRBJ2-2; D is possibly TRBD2 (5 bases). The V end lost 6 bases, the J end lost 4 bases, and 15 bases lay between the germline ends. The CDR3 sequence is 15 residues long. Germline V CDR1 and CDR2: SNHLY, FYNNEI. Written as DNA, the CDR3 is TGTGCCAGCAGAAGAGAAGGACTGGGCACCGGGGAGCTGTTTTTT. This gives the protein CASRREGLGTGELFF.

The chain couples TRBV6-6 to TRBJ2-7, with D unclear. The germline gives CDR1 MNHNY, CDR2 SVGAGI (reference sequence). CDR3 length equals 16 residues. Trimming pared 0 bases from V and 2 bases from J, leaving 14 bases between. The CDR3 bases are TGTGCCAGCAGTTACTCGTATGCTGGCAAGACCTACGAGCAGTACTTC. This codes for CASSYSYAGKTYEQYF.

This chain links TRBV5-1 with TRBJ2-1; D could derive from TRBD1 or TRBD2 (5 bases each). Germline V gene sequence: CDR1 SGHRS, CDR2 YFSETQ. The CDR3 has 16 residues. V lost 4 bases and J lost 2, with 16 bases in between. CDR3 bases: TGCGCCAGCAGCGCCAGGGACCGCGGTACCTACAATGAGCAGTTCTTC. Residues: CASSARDRGTYNEQFF.

This clone was observed a single time. At the DNA level, this CDR3 is encoded by other sequences in the same sample as well. V and J are TRBV15 and TRBJ2-5; the D call may be TRBD1 or TRBD2 (5 bases each). Trimming took 1 base from V and 2 from J, leaving 5 bases between them. The CDR3 is 13 amino acids. Germline CDR1 is LNHNV and CDR2 is YYDKDF (reference sequence). The CDR3 nucleotides are TGTGCCACCAGCAGAGGGGGGCAAGAGACCCAGTACTTC. This gives the protein CATSRGGQETQYF.

This chain links TRBV4-2 with TRBJ2-1, with unresolved D. Trimming removed 4 bases at V and 5 bases at J, with 12 bases between. The CDR3 contains 14 residues. CDR1 and CDR2 from the germline V gene are LGHNA and YNFKEQ. The CDR3 sequence is CASSPLSADNEQFF. As DNA, the CDR3 is TGTGCCAGCAGCCCCCTGAGTGCGGACAATGAGCAGTTCTTC.

The chain couples TRBV7-2 to TRBJ1-1; D may be TRBD1 (5 bases). V shed 0 bases and J shed 6 bases, with 14 bases lying between them. The CDR3 sequence is 15 residues long. Germline CDR1 SGHTA, CDR2 FQGNSA. CDR3 residues: CASSLASQLRAEAFF. CDR3 DNA sequence: TGTGCCAGCAGCTTAGCGTCCCAGCTCAGGGCTGAAGCTTTCTTT.

This clone was seen a few times. This sample includes further DNA sequences coding for the same CDR3. The J gene is TRBJ2-6, the V gene TRBV5-1; D is uncertain. The CDR3 loop spans 15 amino acids. Trimming removed 0 bases from V and 0 bases from J, with 4 bases in between. The germline V gene has CDR1 SGHRS and CDR2 YFSETQ. This CDR3 is CASSLGYSGANVLTF. The CDR3, as DNA: TGCGCCAGCAGCTTGGGGTACTCTGGGGCCAACGTCCTGACTTTC.

This clone has just a few counts. The sample has other DNA sequences that encode this CDR3 too. The chain has TRBV28 and TRBJ1-2, with D hard to call. Germline V gene lookup returns CDR1 MDHEN and CDR2 SYDVKM. The CDR3 covers 12 residues. Trimming removed 1 base at V and 2 bases at J, with 2 bases between. The CDR3 protein is CASSLLNYGYTF. The CDR3 DNA reads as TGTGCCAGCAGTTTATTGAACTATGGCTACACCTTC.

This chain connects TRBV7-2 to TRBJ2-7; D ambiguous. The CDR3 totals 11 residues. V lost 5 bases and J 4 bases, leaving 6 bases between the germline ends. CDR1 SGHTA and CDR2 FQGNSA come from the germline V gene. CDR3 coding DNA: TGTGCCAGCAGCATTCTATACGAGCAGTACTTC. Residues: CASSILYEQYF.

The chain has TRBV5-1 and TRBJ2-7; D not resolved. CDR1 is SGHRS, CDR2 YFSETQ, per germline. The CDR3 contains 14 residues. V was clipped by 5 bases and J by 3 bases, with 15 bases between them. The CDR3 region has the DNA TGCGCCAGCAGACCAGAGACAATGAACTACGAGCAGTACTTC. Its translation: CASRPETMNYEQYF.

The chain links TRBV5-1 to TRBJ2-7, with D possibly being TRBD2 (6 bases). From germline, CDR1 is SGHRS and CDR2 YFSETQ. Trimming stripped 0 bases from V and 5 bases from J, with 12 bases between. This CDR3 spans 14 amino acids. The CDR3 protein is CASSLDGLANEQYF. The CDR3 DNA reads TGCGCCAGCAGCTTGGATGGCCTAGCGAACGAGCAGTACTTC.

V is TRBV28 and J is TRBJ2-5; a possible D gene is TRBD2 (6 bases). V lost 6 bases, J lost 4 bases, and 18 bases lay in between. CDR1 and CDR2 from the germline V gene are MDHEN and SYDVKM. The CDR3 is 15 residues long. Written as DNA, the CDR3 is TGTGCCAGCAGCCCCCTTAAACACGGGGGAGAGACCCAGTACTTC. Protein product: CASSPLKHGGETQYF.

The J gene is TRBJ2-1, the V gene TRBV18; 12 bases match TRBD2. The CDR3 runs to 15 residues. Germline CDR1 is KGHSH and CDR2 is LQKENI. After removal of 3 bases from V and 9 bases from J, the junction contained 6 bases not matched to a gene. The DNA for the CDR3 is TGTGCCAGCTCACCCCCGGGACTAGCGGGCGTTGAGCAGTTCTTC. It translates to CASSPPGLAGVEQFF.

The CDR3 sequence: CASSPLITGQGREQYF. CDR3 bases: TGTGCCAGCTCACCACTTATCACGGGACAGGGGCGCGAGCAGTACTTC. The chain combines TRBV18 with TRBJ2-7; 10 bases are shared with TRBD1. The CDR3 totals 16 residues. Germline lookup yields CDR1 KGHSH and CDR2 LQKENI. The J segment lost 6 bases and the V segment lost 1 base, leaving 9 bases of the junction unmatched.

V usage is TRBV7-2 and J usage is TRBJ2-1; tentatively, D is TRBD1 (6 bases). Trimming left V 5 bases short and J 0 bases short, with 14 bases between. The CDR3 contains 16 residues. The germline gives CDR1 SGHTA, CDR2 FQGNSA. The CDR3, as DNA: TGTGCCAGCAGCAATGGACAGCTATACTCCTACAATGAGCAGTTCTTC. Protein: CASSNGQLYSYNEQFF.

V gene TRBV19 combines with J gene TRBJ2-1, with 16 bases lining up with TRBD2. V lost 4 bases to trimming and J lost 8 bases; unmatched junction nucleotides: 8. Germline V lookup: CDR1 LNHDA, CDR2 SQIVND (reference sequence). The CDR3 is 17 amino acids. CDR3 nucleotides: TGTGCCAGTAGTACGGGACTAGCGGGAGGGGTAACGGATGAGCAGTTCTTC. Residues: CASSTGLAGGVTDEQFF.

Regarding this clone: A junction end diverges from the germline sequence, so it may reflect a read error. The chain links TRBV2 to TRBJ1-2, with a tentative D call TRBD1 (5 bases). CDR1 and CDR2 (germline): SNHLY, FYNNEI. The CDR3 is 10 amino acids. CDR3: CASSLGTSVF. The CDR3 nucleotides read TGTGCCAGCAGCCTCGGGACGTCAGTCTTC.

This clone was counted a single time. The rearrangement uses TRBV11-2 and TRBJ1-1, with D possibly being TRBD1 (5 bases). V was shortened by 7 bases and J by 3 bases, with 15 bases between the two germline ends. The CDR3 spans 14 residues. Germline V CDR1 and CDR2: SGHAT, FQNNGV. CDR3 in amino acids: CASTPFVGDTEAFF. Written as DNA, the CDR3 is TGTGCCAGCACCCCATTCGTGGGGGACACTGAAGCTTTCTTT. The variable domain in full, with the rest retrieved from reference TRBV11-2 and TRBJ1-1, is EAGVAQSPRYKIIEKRQSVAFWCNPISGHATLYWYQQILGQGPKLLIQFQNNGVVDDSQLPKDRFSAERLKGVDSTLKIQPAKLEDSAVYLCASTPFVGDTEAFFGQGTRLTVV.

The CDR3 here is CASSLGLAYLTDTQYF. In DNA, the CDR3 is TGTGCCAGCAGCCTGGGACTAGCGTACCTCACAGATACGCAGTATTTT. The chain couples TRBV7-2 to TRBJ2-3, with 10 bases aligning to TRBD2. Per germline, CDR1 SGHTA and CDR2 FQGNSA. The junction had 7 bases not matched to a gene; V was cut back by 5 bases and J by 2 bases. The CDR3 is 16 residues long.